Shown below are 8 T cell receptor beta chains from a single sample sequenced in a study of T cell responses to AZD1222 COVID-19 vaccine. Data came from immunoSEQ multiplex PCR; TCRdb stores just in-frame clones and leaves some out. The repertoire holds about 100,000 clones, 80% to 95% seen once, with roughly 1.7% in the top ten. The sample here was peripheral blood, taken on day 0 of AZD1222 vaccination. These receptors were obtained from an adult in good health.

The V and J genes are TRBV5-4 and TRBJ2-2; D assignment may be TRBD1 or TRBD2 (7 bases each). The CDR3 sequence is 16 residues long. The V end was cut by 4 bases, the J end by 2 bases, with 15 bases between. Germline V gives CDR1 SGHNT, CDR2 YYREEE (reference sequence). This chain's CDR3 is CASSLGGTANTGELFF. The CDR3 bases are TGTGCCAGCAGCCTGGGGGGGACAGCTAACACCGGGGAGCTGTTTTTT.

The gene calls are TRBV4-1 and TRBJ1-4, with a tentative D call TRBD1 (6 bases). CDR1 MGHRA and CDR2 YSYEKL come from the germline V gene. The CDR3 extends over 15 amino acids. V lost 3 bases, J lost 1 base, and 9 bases lay in between. CDR3 DNA: TGCGCCAGCAGCCAGCCGGGACAAACTAATGAAAAACTGTTTTTT. This codes for CASSQPGQTNEKLFF.

V is TRBV7-9 and J is TRBJ2-5; the D is unclear. Germline V lookup: CDR1 SEHNR, CDR2 FQNEAQ (reference sequence). V lost 5 bases, J lost 5 bases, and 15 bases lay in between. CDR3 size: 14 residues. The CDR3 DNA follows: TGTGCCAGCAGCGCACTAAGGTGGATGGAGACCCAGTACTTC. As protein: CASSALRWMETQYF. Combining the CDR3 with reference TRBV7-9 and TRBJ2-5 gives the whole variable domain DTGVSQNPRHKITKRGQNVTFRCDPISEHNRLYWYRQTLGQGPEFLTYFQNEAQLEKSRLLSDRFSAERPKGSFSTLEIQRTEQGDSAMYLCASSALRWMETQYFGPGTRLLVL.

The chain links TRBV18 to TRBJ2-7; D perhaps matches TRBD2 (5 bases). The V gene's germline CDR1 is KGHSH and CDR2 LQKENI. V shed 2 bases and J shed 2 bases, with 10 bases lying between them. The CDR3 spans 14 residues. CDR3 bases: TGTGCCAGCTCACCAGGCCGGGGTACCTACGAGCAGTACTTC. It encodes CASSPGRGTYEQYF.

The CDR3 region has the DNA TGTGCCAGCTTAGGCCGGGACAGTCCCTCCGATACGCAGTATTTT. Amino acids: CASLGRDSPSDTQYF. V and J are TRBV6-5 and TRBJ2-3; 7 positions agree with TRBD1. Germline trimming cut 8 bases from V and 6 bases from J; bases unmatched to any gene: 14. CDR1 is MNHEY, CDR2 SVGAGI, per germline. CDR3 length equals 15 residues.

The chain is built from TRBV10-3 and TRBJ1-5; TRBD1 aligns across 8 bases. The CDR3 is 18 amino acids. CDR1 is ENHRY, CDR2 SYGVKD, per germline. J was trimmed by 0 bases and V by 6 bases; bases with no gene match: 13. The CDR3 loop reads CAIRKPGQETYSNQPQHF. DNA of the CDR3: TGTGCCATCAGAAAGCCGGGACAGGAGACTTATAGCAATCAGCCCCAGCATTTT.

This chain's CDR3 is CASSYRGLKPQHF. CDR3 nucleotide sequence: TGTGCCAGCAGTTACAGGGGGCTTAAGCCCCAGCATTTT. This chain uses TRBV25-1 with TRBJ1-5, with TRBD1 matching over 9 bases. V shed 5 bases and J 8 bases; nucleotides not matched to a gene: 4. The germline gives CDR1 MGHDK, CDR2 SYGVNS. The CDR3 loop spans 13 amino acids.

The chain couples TRBV7-9 to TRBJ2-7; D unresolved. With 0 bases removed from V and 4 bases from J, the gap between germline ends came to 7 bases. This CDR3 is built from 13 residues. Germline lookup yields CDR1 SEHNR and CDR2 FQNEAQ (reference sequence). CDR3 DNA: TGTGCCAGCAGCTTAGCATCGGCGTACGAGCAGTACTTC. The encoded protein is CASSLASAYEQYF. Drawing the rest from reference TRBV7-9 and TRBJ2-7, the complete variable domain is DTGVSQNPRHKITKRGQNVTFRCDPISEHNRLYWYRQTLGQGPEFLTYFQNEAQLEKSRLLSDRFSAERPKGSFSTLEIQRTEQGDSAMYLCASSLASAYEQYFGPGTRLTVT.